Following are 7 T cell receptor beta chains from one sample sequenced in a study of CD8+CD57+ T cells in acquired aplastic anemia. The template used for profiling TCR beta VDJ and CDR3 was genomic DNA. TCRdb re-derived calls from the reads in MiXCR, one entry per CDR3 protein. The profile covers about 54,000 distinct CDR3 sequences, with around 50% appearing a single time and 15% to 20% taken by the ten largest. The patients chosen for sequencing had shown expansion of CD8+CD57+ cells (detected by flow cytometry). Sequenced sample: sorted CD4+, CD8+, or CD8+CD57+ T cells (not recorded which) from PBMCs. These receptors all come from a human donor with aplastic anemia.

This clonotype was counted many times. The genes are TRBV9 and TRBJ1-6, with D unresolved. Trimming removed 1 base at V and 3 bases at J, with 8 bases between. The CDR3 spans 15 residues. Germline V lookup: CDR1 SGDLS, CDR2 YYNGEE. CDR3 amino acids: CASSVSGYYNSPLHF. The CDR3 region has the DNA TGTGCCAGCAGCGTATCGGGCTACTATAATTCACCCCTCCACTTT.

This clonotype was detected many times. The CDR3 spells CASSLALLGGTSYNEQFF. Written as DNA, the CDR3 is TGTGCCAGCAGCTTAGCGCTATTGGGGGGTACCTCCTACAATGAGCAGTTCTTC. The rearrangement joins TRBV7-8 to TRBJ2-1, with a tentative D call TRBD2 (6 bases). Germline loops: CDR1 SGHVS, CDR2 FQNEAQ. V was clipped by 0 bases and J by 0 bases, with 15 bases between them. The CDR3 has 18 residues.

This clonotype has more than one count but fewer than ten. The chain joins TRBV15 to TRBJ1-1; possible D gene TRBD1, 5 bases. This CDR3 has 13 residues. Per the germline V gene, CDR1 is LNHNV and CDR2 is YYDKDF (reference sequence). The ends were cut back, 9 bases at V and 4 bases at J, with 15 bases in the middle. The CDR3 loop is CATSRVEGTEAFF. CDR3 nucleotide sequence: TGTGCCACTTCCAGGGTTGAGGGCACTGAAGCTTTCTTT.

The chain's CDR3 is CASSPEGFGYQPQHF. The CDR3 DNA follows: TGTGCCAGCAGTCCCGAGGGTTTTGGGTATCAGCCCCAGCATTTT. The rearrangement uses TRBV2 and TRBJ1-5; D unresolved. The germline CDR1 and CDR2 sequences are SNHLY and FYNNEI. This CDR3 has 15 residues. Between the trimmed V and J ends, which lost 5 bases and 5 bases, there was a span of 16 bases.

The genes are TRBV25-1 and TRBJ2-7; weak D call: TRBD2 (5 bases). V dropped 4 bases and J dropped 5 bases, with 12 bases sitting between them. The germline V gene encodes CDR1 MGHDK and CDR2 SYGVNS. This CDR3 spans 13 amino acids. This CDR3 is CASSATGIHEQYF. The DNA for the CDR3 is TGTGCCAGCAGTGCCACGGGGATCCACGAGCAGTACTTC.

This clonotype came up a few times. The CDR3 sequence is CATSRRGGNSPLHF. Here the CDR3 DNA reads TGTGCCACCAGCAGGAGGGGAGGCAATTCACCCCTCCACTTT. The V gene is TRBV15, the J gene TRBJ1-6; D perhaps matches TRBD1 (5 bases). The CDR3 spans 14 residues. Germline loops: CDR1 LNHNV, CDR2 YYDKDF (reference sequence). V was clipped by 3 bases and J by 7 bases, with 10 bases between them.

This clonotype was recorded only once. V gene TRBV19 combines with J gene TRBJ1-5; D unresolved. Germline V gene sequence: CDR1 LNHDA, CDR2 SQIVND (reference sequence). Trimming pared 3 bases from V and 11 bases from J, leaving 14 bases between. This CDR3 has 13 amino acids. The CDR3 loop reads CASSMEASLTQHF. In DNA, the CDR3 is TGTGCCAGTAGTATGGAGGCGAGTTTAACCCAGCATTTT.